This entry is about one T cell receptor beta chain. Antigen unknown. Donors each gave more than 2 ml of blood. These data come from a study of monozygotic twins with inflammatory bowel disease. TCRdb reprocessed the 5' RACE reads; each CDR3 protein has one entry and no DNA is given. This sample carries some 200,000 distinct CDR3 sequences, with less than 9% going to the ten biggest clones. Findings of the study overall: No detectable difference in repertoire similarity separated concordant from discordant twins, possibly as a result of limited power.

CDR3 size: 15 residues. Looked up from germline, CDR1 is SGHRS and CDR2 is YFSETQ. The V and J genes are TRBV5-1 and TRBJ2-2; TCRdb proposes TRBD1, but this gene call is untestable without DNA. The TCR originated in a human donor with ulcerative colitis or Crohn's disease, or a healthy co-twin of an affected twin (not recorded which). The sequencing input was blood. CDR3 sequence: CASSSRQGHTGELFF.